A selection of T cell receptor beta chains follows, all from one sample in a study of early T cells in non-severe SARS-CoV-2 infection. TCRdb re-called the 5' RACE reads with MiXCR, one entry per CDR3 protein. Of about 84,000 distinct CDR3 sequences listed, around an eighth are singletons. Source material: whole blood. All receptors derive from an adult who was a healthcare worker with PCR-confirmed SARS-CoV-2 infection or an uninfected control (not recorded which). Both conserved end residues are trimmed from each CDR3. Fields, in order: clone size, V gene, CDR3 protein. A row's size may be missing; if present it is once, few, many or a size class.

-,TRBV6-6,ASSYAPGSHEQY
-,TRBV7-9,ASSVGQGAWETQY
-,TRBV18,ASSPLGQGEQY
-,TRBV29-1,SVSTGSGNTIY
few,TRBV29-1,SVSLEGEQF
-,TRBV5-8,ASSLASGQETQY
many,TRBV3-1,ASSQASNEQF
-,TRBV5-1,ASSSNPTDTQY
many,TRBV5-1,ASSLEGAAGYT
few,TRBV6-5,ASSYSTANTEAF
few,TRBV2,ASSGGTYNEQF
few,TRBV4-1,ASSHRTGTYEQY
many,TRBV3-1,ASSQAIDRNYGYT
-,TRBV12-3/TRBV12-4,ASSPGGEYVYEQY
few,TRBV18,ASSPPTLANTEAF
-,TRBV30,AWSPGRGPWPQH